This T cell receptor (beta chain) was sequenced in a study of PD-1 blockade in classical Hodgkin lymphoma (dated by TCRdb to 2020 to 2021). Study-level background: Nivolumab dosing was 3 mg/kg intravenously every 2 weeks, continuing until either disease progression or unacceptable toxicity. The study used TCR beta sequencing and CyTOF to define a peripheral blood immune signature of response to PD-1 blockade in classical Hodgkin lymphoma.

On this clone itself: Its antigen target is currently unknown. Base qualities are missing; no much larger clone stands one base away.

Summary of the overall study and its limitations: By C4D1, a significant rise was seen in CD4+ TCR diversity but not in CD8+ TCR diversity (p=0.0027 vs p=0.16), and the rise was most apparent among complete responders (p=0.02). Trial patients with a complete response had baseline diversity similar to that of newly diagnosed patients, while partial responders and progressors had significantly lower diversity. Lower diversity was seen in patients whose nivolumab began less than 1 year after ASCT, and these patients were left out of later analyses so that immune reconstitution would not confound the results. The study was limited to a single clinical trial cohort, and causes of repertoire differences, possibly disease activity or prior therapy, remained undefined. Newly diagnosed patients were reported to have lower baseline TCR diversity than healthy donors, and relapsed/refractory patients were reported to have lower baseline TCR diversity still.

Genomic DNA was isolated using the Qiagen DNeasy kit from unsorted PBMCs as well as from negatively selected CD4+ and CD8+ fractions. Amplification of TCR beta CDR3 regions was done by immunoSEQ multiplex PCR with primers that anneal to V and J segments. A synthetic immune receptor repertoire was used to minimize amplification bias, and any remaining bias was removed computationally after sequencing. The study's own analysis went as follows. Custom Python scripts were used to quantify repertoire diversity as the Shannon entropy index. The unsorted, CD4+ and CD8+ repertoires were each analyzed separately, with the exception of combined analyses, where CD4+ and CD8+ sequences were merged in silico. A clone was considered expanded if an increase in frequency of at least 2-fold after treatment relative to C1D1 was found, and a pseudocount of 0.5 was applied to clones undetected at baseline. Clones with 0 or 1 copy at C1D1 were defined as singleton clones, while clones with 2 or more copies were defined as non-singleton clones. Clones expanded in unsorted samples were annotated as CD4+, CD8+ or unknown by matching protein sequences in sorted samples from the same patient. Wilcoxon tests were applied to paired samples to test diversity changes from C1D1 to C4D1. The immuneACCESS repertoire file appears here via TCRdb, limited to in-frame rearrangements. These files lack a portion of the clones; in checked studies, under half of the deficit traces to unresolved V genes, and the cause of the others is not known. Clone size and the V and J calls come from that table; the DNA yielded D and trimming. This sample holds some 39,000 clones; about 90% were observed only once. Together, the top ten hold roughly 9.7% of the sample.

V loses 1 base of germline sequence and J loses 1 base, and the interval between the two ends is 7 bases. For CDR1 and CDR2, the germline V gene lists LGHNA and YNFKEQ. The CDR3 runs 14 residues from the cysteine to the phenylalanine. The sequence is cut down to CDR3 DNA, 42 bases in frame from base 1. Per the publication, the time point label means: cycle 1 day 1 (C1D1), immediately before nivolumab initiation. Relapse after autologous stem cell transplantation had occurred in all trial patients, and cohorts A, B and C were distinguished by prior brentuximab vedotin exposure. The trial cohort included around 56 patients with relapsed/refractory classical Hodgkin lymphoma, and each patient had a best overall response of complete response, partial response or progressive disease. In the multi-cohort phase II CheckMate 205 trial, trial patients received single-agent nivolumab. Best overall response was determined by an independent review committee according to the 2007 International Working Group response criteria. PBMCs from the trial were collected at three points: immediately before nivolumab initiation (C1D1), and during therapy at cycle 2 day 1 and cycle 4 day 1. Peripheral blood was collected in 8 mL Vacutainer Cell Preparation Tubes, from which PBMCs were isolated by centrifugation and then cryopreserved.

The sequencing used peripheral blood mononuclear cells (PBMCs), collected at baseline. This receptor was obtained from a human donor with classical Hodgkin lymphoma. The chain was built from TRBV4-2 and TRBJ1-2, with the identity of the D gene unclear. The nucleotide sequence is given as TGTGCCAGCAGCCAAGGTCAGAGTAACTATGGCTACACCTTC. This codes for CASSQGQSNYGYTF.